This TCR beta chain came from a study of T cells expressing NK-cell markers. This CDR3 has 20 residues. CDR1 is LGHNT, CDR2 FRNRAP, per germline. TCRdb reprocessed the 5' RACE reads; each CDR3 protein has one entry and no DNA is given. In total, the table holds approximately 150,000 distinct CDR3 sequences. Material: blood T cells: a sorted CD56 or NKG2C T cell subset, CD4+ or CD8+ T cells, or bulk PBMC T cells (not recorded which). This rearrangement joins TRBV12-5 to TRBJ2-2; checking the TCRdb D call of TRBD2 is not possible without DNA. This clonotype was sampled from a man between 18 and 29 years old in good health. CDR3 region: CASGFPAASGGLGGTGELFF.